What follows are 4 T cell receptor beta chains derived from one specimen sequenced in a study of cytomegalovirus exposure and HLA in healthy donors. Clones were sequenced by immunoSEQ multiplex PCR, and TCRdb holds only the in-frame ones, with some missing. The sample yields approximately 200,000 clones, about 81% seen once. Sequencing was done on a sample of PBMCs. These receptors were collected from a woman in her 30s in good health and CMV-seronegative.

The chain couples TRBV5-1 to TRBJ2-7; 11 positions match TRBD2. CDR1 is SGHRS, CDR2 YFSETQ, per germline. V shed 4 bases and J 7 bases; nucleotides not matched to a gene: 10. This CDR3 comprises 15 residues. CDR3 sequence: CASSILAGAAWEQYF. CDR3 DNA sequence: TGCGCCAGCAGCATACTAGCGGGGGCAGCCTGGGAGCAGTACTTC.

This clone has only a few counts. Compared with germline, one end of the junction differs, possibly owing to a read error. V gene TRBV6-1 combines with J gene TRBJ1-4, with D perhaps TRBD1 (6 bases). CDR1 and CDR2 (germline): MNHNS, SASEGT. The CDR3 length is 11 residues. The CDR3 region is CASSEVNRVLF. The CDR3 coding sequence is TGTGCCAGCAGTGAAGTGAACAGGGTACTGTTT.

This chain links TRBV6-1 with TRBJ1-5, with D maybe TRBD1 (6 bases). Germline CDR1 and CDR2: MNHNS and SASEGT. V gave up 7 bases and J gave up 6 bases, with 13 bases separating them. This CDR3 has 13 residues. CDR3 sequence (DNA): TGTGCCAGCACCTTAACAGGGAGTCAGCCCCAGCATTTT. Its translation: CASTLTGSQPQHF.

The chain uses TRBV11-3 and TRBJ2-1, with 8 bases aligning to TRBD1. Unmatched junction bases numbered 2, after V lost 1 base and J lost 0 bases. Germline assignment: CDR1 SGHNT and CDR2 YENEEA. This CDR3 comprises 16 residues. The CDR3 region has the DNA TGTGCCAGCAGCTTAGGACAGGGGAGCTCCTACAATGAGCAGTTCTTC. It encodes CASSLGQGSSYNEQFF.